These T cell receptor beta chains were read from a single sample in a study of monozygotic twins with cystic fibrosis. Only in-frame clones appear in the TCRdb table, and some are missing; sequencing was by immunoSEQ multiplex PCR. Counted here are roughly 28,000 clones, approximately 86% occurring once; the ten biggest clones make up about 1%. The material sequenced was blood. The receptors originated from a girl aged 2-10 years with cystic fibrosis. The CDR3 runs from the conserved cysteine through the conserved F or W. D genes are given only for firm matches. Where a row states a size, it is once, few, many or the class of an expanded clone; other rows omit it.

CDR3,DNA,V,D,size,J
CASSEEWGFKYF,TGTGCCAGCAGTGAAGAGTGGGGCTTCAAGTACTTC,TRBV2,NA,NA,TRBJ2-7
CASAGGLAGDTGELFF,TGTGCCAGTGCTGGGGGACTAGCGGGAGACACCGGGGAGCTGTTTTTT,TRBV19,TRBD2,NA,TRBJ2-2
CASKVGQVNTEAFF,TGTGCCAGTAAGGTGGGACAGGTGAACACTGAAGCTTTCTTT,TRBV19,TRBD1,few,TRBJ1-1
CAISESLRETEQFF,TGTGCCATCAGTGAGTCCTTACGGGAGACTGAGCAGTTCTTC,TRBV10-3,NA,NA,TRBJ2-1
CASSLVGESGANVLTF,TGTGCCAGCAGCTTAGTAGGGGAATCTGGGGCCAACGTCCTGACTTTC,TRBV7-6,NA,NA,TRBJ2-6
CASSPWDRKNTEAFF,TGTGCCAGCTCACCCTGGGACAGGAAGAACACTGAAGCTTTCTTT,TRBV18,TRBD1,NA,TRBJ1-1
CASSSTTGGYEQYF,TGTGCCAGCAGCTCCACGACAGGGGGCTACGAGCAGTACTTC,TRBV5-4,TRBD1,NA,TRBJ2-7
CASGTNYEQYF,TGTGCCAGCGGGACTAACTACGAGCAGTACTTC,TRBV6-5,TRBD2,NA,TRBJ2-7
CASSFWREAISGGELFF,TGTGCCAGCAGCTTTTGGCGGGAGGCCATATCGGGCGGGGAGCTGTTTTTT,TRBV5-5,TRBD2,NA,TRBJ2-2
CSVETTGTNEKLFF,TGCAGCGTTGAGACGACAGGGACTAATGAAAAACTGTTTTTT,TRBV29-1,TRBD1,few,TRBJ1-4